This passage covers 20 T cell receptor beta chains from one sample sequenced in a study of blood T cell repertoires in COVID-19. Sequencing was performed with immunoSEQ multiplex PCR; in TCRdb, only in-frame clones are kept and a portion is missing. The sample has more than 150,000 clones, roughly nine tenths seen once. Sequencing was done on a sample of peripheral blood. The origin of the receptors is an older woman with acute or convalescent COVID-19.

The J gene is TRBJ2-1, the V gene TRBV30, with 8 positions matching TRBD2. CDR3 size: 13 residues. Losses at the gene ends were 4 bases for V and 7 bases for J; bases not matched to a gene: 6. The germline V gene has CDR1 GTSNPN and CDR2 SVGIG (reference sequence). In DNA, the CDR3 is TGTGCCTGGACCCGACTAGCGTCTAATGAGCAGTTCTTC. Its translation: CAWTRLASNEQFF.

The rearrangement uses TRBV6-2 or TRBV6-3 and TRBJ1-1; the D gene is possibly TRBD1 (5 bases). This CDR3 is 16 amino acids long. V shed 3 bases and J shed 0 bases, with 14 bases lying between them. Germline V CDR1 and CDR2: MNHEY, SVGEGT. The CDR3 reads CASSYLPAGMNTEAFF. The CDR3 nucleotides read TGTGCCAGCAGTTATCTTCCGGCAGGGATGAACACTGAAGCTTTCTTT.

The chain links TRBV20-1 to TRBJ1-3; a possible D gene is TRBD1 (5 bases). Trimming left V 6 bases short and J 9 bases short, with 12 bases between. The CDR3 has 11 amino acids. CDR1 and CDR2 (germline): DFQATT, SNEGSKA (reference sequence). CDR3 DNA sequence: TGCAGTGCGGACCTCGGGGGCACCATATATTTT. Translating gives CSADLGGTIYF.

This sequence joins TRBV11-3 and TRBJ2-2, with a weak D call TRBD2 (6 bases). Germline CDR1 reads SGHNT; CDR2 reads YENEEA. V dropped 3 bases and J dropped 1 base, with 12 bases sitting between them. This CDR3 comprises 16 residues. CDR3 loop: CASSLRGGKNTGELFF. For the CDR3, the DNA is TGTGCCAGCAGCTTGAGAGGCGGGAAGAACACCGGGGAGCTGTTTTTT.

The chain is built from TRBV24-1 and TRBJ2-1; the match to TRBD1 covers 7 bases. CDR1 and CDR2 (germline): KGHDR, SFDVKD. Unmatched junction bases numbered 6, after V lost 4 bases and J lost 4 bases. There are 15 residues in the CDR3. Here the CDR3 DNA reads TGTGCCACCAGTGACCCGGGACAGCGTTACAATGAGCAGTTCTTC. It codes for CATSDPGQRYNEQFF.

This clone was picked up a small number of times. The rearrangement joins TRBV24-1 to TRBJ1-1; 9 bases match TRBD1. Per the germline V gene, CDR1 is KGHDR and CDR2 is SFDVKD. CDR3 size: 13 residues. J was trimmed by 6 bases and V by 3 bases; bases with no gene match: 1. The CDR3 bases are TGTGCCACCAGTGATAGACAGGGGGCTGAAGCTTTCTTT. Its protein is CATSDRQGAEAFF.

As DNA, the CDR3 is TGTGCCAGCAGCGACACGGGACAGGGGAACACTGAAGCTTTCTTT. It specifies CASSDTGQGNTEAFF. The chain uses TRBV7-9 and TRBJ1-1; 9 bases map to TRBD1. The CDR3 contains 15 residues. CDR1 is SEHNR and CDR2 is FQNEAQ in the germline V gene (reference sequence). Unmatched junction bases numbered 5, after V lost 5 bases and J lost 1 base. The complete variable domain, with remaining parts taken from reference TRBV7-9 and TRBJ1-1, reads DTGVSQNPRHKITKRGQNVTFRCDPISEHNRLYWYRQTLGQGPEFLTYFQNEAQLEKSRLLSDRFSAERPKGSFSTLEIQRTEQGDSAMYLCASSDTGQGNTEAFFGQGTRLTVV.

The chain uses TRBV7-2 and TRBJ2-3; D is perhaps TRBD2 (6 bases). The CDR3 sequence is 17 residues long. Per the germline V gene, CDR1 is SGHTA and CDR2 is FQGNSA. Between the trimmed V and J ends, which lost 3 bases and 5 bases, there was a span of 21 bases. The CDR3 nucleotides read TGTGCCAGCAGCTTGGTTGGGACTGGTGGGGCGAGAGATACGCAGTATTTT. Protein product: CASSLVGTGGARDTQYF.

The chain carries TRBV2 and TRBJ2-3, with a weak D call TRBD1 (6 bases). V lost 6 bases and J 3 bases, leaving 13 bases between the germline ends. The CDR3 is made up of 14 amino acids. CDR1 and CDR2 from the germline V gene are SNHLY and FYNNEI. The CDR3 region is CASSPGHSTDTQYF. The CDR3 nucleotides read TGTGCCAGCAGCCCGGGACACTCAACAGATACGCAGTATTTT.

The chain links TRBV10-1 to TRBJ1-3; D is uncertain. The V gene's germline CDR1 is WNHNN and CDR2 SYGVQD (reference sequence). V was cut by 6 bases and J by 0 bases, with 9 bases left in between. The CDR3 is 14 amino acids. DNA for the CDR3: TGCGCCAGCAGCGACAATCCCTCTGGAAACACCATATATTTT. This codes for CASSDNPSGNTIYF.

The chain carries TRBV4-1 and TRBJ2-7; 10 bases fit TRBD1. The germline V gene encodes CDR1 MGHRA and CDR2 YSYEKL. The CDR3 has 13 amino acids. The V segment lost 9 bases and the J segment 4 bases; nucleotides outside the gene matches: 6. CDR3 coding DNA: TGCGCCAGTCGCGGACAGGGGGTGTACGAGCAGTACTTC. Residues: CASRGQGVYEQYF.

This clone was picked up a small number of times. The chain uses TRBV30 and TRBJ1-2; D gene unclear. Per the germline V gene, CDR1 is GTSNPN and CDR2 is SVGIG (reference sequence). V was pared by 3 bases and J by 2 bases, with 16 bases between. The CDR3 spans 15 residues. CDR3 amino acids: CAWREFFMENYGYTF. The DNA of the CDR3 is TGTGCCTGGAGGGAGTTCTTCATGGAGAACTATGGCTACACCTTC.

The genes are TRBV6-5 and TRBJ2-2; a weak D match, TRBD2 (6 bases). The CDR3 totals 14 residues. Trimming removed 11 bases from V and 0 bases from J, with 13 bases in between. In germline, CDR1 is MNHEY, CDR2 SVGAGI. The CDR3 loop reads CAAAAGPNTGELFF. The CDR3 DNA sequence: TGTGCCGCAGCGGCGGGACCGAACACCGGGGAGCTGTTTTTT.

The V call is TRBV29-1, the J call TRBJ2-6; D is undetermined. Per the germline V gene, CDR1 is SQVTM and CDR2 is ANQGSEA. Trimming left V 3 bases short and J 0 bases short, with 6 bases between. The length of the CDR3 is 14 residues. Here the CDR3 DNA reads TGCAGCGTTGAGGAGCCCTCTGGGGCCAACGTCCTGACTTTC. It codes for CSVEEPSGANVLTF.

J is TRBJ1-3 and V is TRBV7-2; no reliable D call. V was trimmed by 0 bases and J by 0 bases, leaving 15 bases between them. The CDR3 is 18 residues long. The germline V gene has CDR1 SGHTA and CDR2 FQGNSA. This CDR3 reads CASSLALGGSSSGNTIYF. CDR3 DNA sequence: TGTGCCAGCAGCTTAGCGCTCGGAGGGTCCAGCTCTGGAAACACCATATATTTT.

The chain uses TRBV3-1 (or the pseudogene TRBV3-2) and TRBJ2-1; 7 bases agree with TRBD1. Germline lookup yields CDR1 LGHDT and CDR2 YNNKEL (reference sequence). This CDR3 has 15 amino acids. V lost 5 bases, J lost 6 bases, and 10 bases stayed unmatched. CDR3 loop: CASSLQGSGGNEQFF. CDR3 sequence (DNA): TGTGCCAGCAGCTTACAGGGCTCAGGGGGCAATGAGCAGTTCTTC.

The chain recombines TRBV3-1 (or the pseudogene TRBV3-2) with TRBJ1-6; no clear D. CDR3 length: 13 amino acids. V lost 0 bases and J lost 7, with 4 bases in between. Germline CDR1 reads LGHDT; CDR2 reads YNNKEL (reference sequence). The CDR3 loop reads CASSQDRNSPLHF. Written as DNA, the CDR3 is TGTGCCAGCAGCCAAGACAGGAATTCACCCCTCCACTTT.

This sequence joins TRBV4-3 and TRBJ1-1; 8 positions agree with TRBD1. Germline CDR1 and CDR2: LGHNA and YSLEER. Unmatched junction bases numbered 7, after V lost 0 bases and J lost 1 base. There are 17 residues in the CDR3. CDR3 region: CASSQDYRGMANTEAFF. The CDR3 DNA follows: TGCGCCAGCAGCCAAGACTACAGGGGGATGGCGAACACTGAAGCTTTCTTT.

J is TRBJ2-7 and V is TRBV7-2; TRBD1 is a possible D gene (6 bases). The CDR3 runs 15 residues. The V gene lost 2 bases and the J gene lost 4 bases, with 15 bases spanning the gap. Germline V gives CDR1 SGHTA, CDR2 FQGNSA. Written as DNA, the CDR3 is TGTGCCAGCAGCTTAATGATGATAGGGGGTTACGAGCAGTACTTC. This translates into CASSLMMIGGYEQYF.

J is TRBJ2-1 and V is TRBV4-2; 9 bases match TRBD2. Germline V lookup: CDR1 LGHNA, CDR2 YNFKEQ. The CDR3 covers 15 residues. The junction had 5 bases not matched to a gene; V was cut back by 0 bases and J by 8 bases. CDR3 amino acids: CASSQEASGIYEQFF. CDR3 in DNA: TGTGCCAGCAGCCAAGAGGCTAGCGGGATATATGAGCAGTTCTTC.